The next 13 T cell receptor beta chains were all read from a single sample in a study of T cell clonality in common variable immunodeficiency. The protocol was immunoSEQ multiplex PCR, while the TCRdb copy is restricted to in-frame clones and leaves out a portion. Sampling found around 57,000 clones, none seen once. The specimen sequenced was peripheral blood mononuclear cells. These receptor sequences come from a person aged 18 to 70 in good health.

Remarks on this clone: The CDR3 extends 3 residues past the end of the read, so its final part is completed from the germline J gene. The chain recombines TRBV30 with TRBJ2-2; the D is unclear. Germline CDR1 GTSNPN, CDR2 SVGIG (reference sequence). The CDR3 sequence is 10 residues long. The DNA read from the CDR3 is TGTGCCTGGAAGGGCAAAGGG. It yields the protein CAWKGKG. The full CDR3 is CAWKGKGLFF.

The sample holds many counts of this clone. The DNA read from the CDR3 is TGCGCCAGCAGCACAGGGACAGGGGCTGTCTACGAG. Translation gives CASSTGTGAVYE. The CDR3, in full, reads CASSTGTGAVYEQYF. V and J are TRBV5-1 and TRBJ2-7, with 10 bases identical to TRBD1. Sequencing ends 3 residues short of the CDR3 end; the germline J gene provides the rest. Germline lookup yields CDR1 SGHRS and CDR2 YFSETQ. The CDR3 has 15 amino acids. The V segment lost 4 bases and the J segment 3 bases; nucleotides outside the gene matches: 7.

This clone was recorded a few times. Coverage ceases 3 residues before the CDR3 finishes, and the germline J gene fills in the end. The chain is built from TRBV7-9 and TRBJ2-7, with D perhaps matching TRBD1 (6 bases). The germline CDR1 and CDR2 sequences are SEHNR and FQNEAQ (reference sequence). Trimming took off 0 bases at V and 3 bases at J, with 9 bases between the two ends. CDR3 length: 14 amino acids. CDR3 sequence reads: CASSLALQGYEQYF. The sequenced CDR3 bases are TGTGCCAGCAGCTTAGCGCTACAGGGCTACGAG.

This clone showed up many times. The read comes to an end 3 residues before the CDR3 does, leaving the germline J gene to fill in the end. The chain carries TRBV5-4 and TRBJ2-1; 8 bases line up with TRBD2. The CDR3 runs to 15 residues. CDR1 and CDR2 from the germline V gene are SGHNT and YYREEE (reference sequence). J gave up 3 bases and V 0 bases, and 2 bases lay outside the gene matches. This chain's CDR3 is CASSLGAGGYNEQFF. The sequenced part of the CDR3 DNA is TGTGCCAGCAGCTTGGGGGCGGGAGGCTACAATGAG.

This clone was counted many times. The missing CDR3 end, 3 residues past where the read stops, is filled in from the germline J gene. The J gene is TRBJ1-5, the V gene TRBV6-1, with 12 bases identical to TRBD1. Germline CDR1 MNHNS, CDR2 SASEGT. The trim removed 4 bases at V and 0 bases at J, leaving 1 base unmatched. The CDR3 spans 16 residues. CDR3 protein: CASSAGQGASNQPQHF. The DNA read from the CDR3 is TGTGCCAGCAGTGCGGGACAGGGGGCTAGCAATCAGCCC.

This clone appeared many times. The sequenced fragment ends 3 residues before the CDR3 boundary, so the rest is inferred from the germline J gene. This sequence joins TRBV6-2 or TRBV6-3 and TRBJ2-7; the match to TRBD1 covers 9 bases. CDR3 length: 14 amino acids. Germline V gene lookup returns CDR1 MNHEY and CDR2 SVGEGT. Trimming at V came to 4 bases and at J to 4 bases, leaving 5 bases not matched to a gene. This chain's CDR3 is CASSWGTGMYEQYF. The sequenced part of the CDR3 DNA is TGTGCCAGCAGTTGGGGGACAGGGATGTACGAG.

Many counts were recorded for this clone. The read terminates 3 residues ahead of where the CDR3 ends, so the germline J gene completes it. J is TRBJ1-5 and V is TRBV30; no clear D. V lost 2 bases, J lost 5 bases, and 10 bases lay in between. The germline CDR1 and CDR2 sequences are GTSNPN and SVGIG (reference sequence). The CDR3 sequence is 13 residues long. This CDR3 is CAWSTRGDQPQHF. The DNA read from the CDR3 is TGTGCCTGGAGTACCCGCGGAGATCAGCCC.

In this sample, this clone turned up many times. The observed sequence ends 3 residues before the CDR3 terminus, with the missing tail filled in from the germline J gene. V is TRBV10-1 and J is TRBJ1-5; weak D call: TRBD1 (6 bases). Trimming took 3 bases from V and 9 from J, leaving 9 bases between them. The CDR3 is 12 amino acids. The germline CDR1 and CDR2 sequences are WNHNN and SYGVQD (reference sequence). CDR3 DNA (partial): TGCGCCAGCAGTGAAATACAGGGGCCC. This codes for CASSEIQGP. The CDR3 in full is CASSEIQGPQHF.

This clone occurred many times. The read falls 3 residues short of the CDR3 end, and the missing part is taken from the germline J gene. This rearrangement joins TRBV28 to TRBJ2-3; 9 bases map to TRBD2. Losses at the gene ends were 8 bases for V and 1 base for J; bases not matched to a gene: 7. The CDR3 consists of 15 residues. Germline V lookup: CDR1 MDHEN, CDR2 SYDVKM. Partial CDR3 DNA: TGTGCCAGCCATCATAGCGGGAGAGGCACAGATACG. Its translation is CASHHSGRGTDT. The complete CDR3 reads CASHHSGRGTDTQYF. The variable domain in full, completed from reference TRBV28 and TRBJ2-3, reads DVKVTQSSRYLVKRTGEKVFLECVQDMDHENMFWYRQDPGLGLRLIYFSYDVKMKEKGDIPEGYSVSREKKERFSLILESASTNQTSMYLCASHHSGRGTDTQYFGPGTRLTVL.

At least ten counts were recorded for this clone. The CDR3 end falls 3 residues outside the read, so it is completed with the germline J gene. The chain links TRBV6-2 or TRBV6-3 to TRBJ2-1, with D tentatively TRBD1 or TRBD2 (5 bases each). This CDR3 comprises 12 residues. The V and J ends lost 7 bases and 9 bases respectively, with 13 bases between them. Germline V gives CDR1 MNHEY, CDR2 SVGEGT. The CDR3 DNA, read in part, is TGTGCCAGCACCAAAAAGGGGAGTGAG. Its translation is CASTKKGSE. The whole CDR3 sequence reads CASTKKGSEQFF.

In this sample, this clone turned up many times. With the read ending 3 residues before the CDR3 end, the germline J gene is used to fill in that end. The genes are TRBV5-1 and TRBJ2-3, with D perhaps matching TRBD1 or TRBD2 (7 bases each). Trimming took off 3 bases at V and 4 bases at J, with 18 bases between the two ends. Germline assignment: CDR1 SGHRS and CDR2 YFSETQ. The CDR3 sequence is 16 residues long. The CDR3: CASSSGGGPYSDTQYF. Partial CDR3 DNA: TGCGCCAGCAGCTCAGGGGGAGGGCCGTACTCAGATACG. Combining the CDR3 with reference TRBV5-1 and TRBJ2-3 gives the whole variable domain KAGVTQTPRYLIKTRGQQVTLSCSPISGHRSVSWYQQTPGQGLQFLFEYFSETQRNKGNFPGRFSGRQFSNSRSEMNVSTLELGDSALYLCASSSGGGPYSDTQYFGPGTRLTVL.

This clone has just a few counts. The CDR3 end is not reached by the read, which stops 3 residues before it; the germline J gene fills it in. This sequence joins TRBV29-1 and TRBJ1-2; D perhaps matches TRBD1 (5 bases). The V end lost 7 bases, the J end lost 7 bases, and 22 bases lay between the germline ends. The CDR3 contains 14 residues. CDR1 SQVTM and CDR2 ANQGSEA come from the germline V gene. CDR3 bases read: TGCAGCGCATTGGGGTCAGGGAGGAAGAGTGGC. This gives the protein CSALGSGRKSG. The CDR3 in full is CSALGSGRKSGYTF.

This clone was found many times. The CDR3 bases that were read are TGTGCCAGCAGACGGGACAGGGGGCTT. Encoded protein: CASRRDRGL. Given in full, the CDR3 is CASRRDRGLAFF. The chain is built from TRBV12-3 or TRBV12-4 and TRBJ1-1; the match to TRBD1 covers 12 bases. The read finishes 3 residues shy of the CDR3 end, and the germline J gene is used to complete it. The CDR3 covers 12 residues.